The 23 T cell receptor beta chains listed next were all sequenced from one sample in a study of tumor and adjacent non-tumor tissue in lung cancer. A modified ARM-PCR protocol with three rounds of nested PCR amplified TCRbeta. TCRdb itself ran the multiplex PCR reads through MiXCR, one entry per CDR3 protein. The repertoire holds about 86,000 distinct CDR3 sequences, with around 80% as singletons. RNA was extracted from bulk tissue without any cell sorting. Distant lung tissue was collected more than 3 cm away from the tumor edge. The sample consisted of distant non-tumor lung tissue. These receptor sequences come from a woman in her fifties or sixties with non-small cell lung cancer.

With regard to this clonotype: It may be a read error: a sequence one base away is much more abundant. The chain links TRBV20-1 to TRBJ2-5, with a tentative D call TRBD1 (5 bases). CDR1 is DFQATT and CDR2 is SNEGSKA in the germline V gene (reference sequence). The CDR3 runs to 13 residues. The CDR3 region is CSASQGFQESQYF. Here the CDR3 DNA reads TGCAGTGCTAGCCAGGGTTTTCAAGAGTCCCAGTACTTC.

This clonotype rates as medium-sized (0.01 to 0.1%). CDR3 residues: CASSLGTSSSSYNEQFF. CDR3 nucleotides: TGTGCCAGCAGCTTAGGGACTAGCAGCAGCTCCTACAATGAGCAGTTCTTC. The chain links TRBV11-3 to TRBJ2-1; 8 bases fit TRBD2. The CDR3 extends over 17 amino acids. The trim removed 1 base at V and 0 bases at J, leaving 5 bases unmatched. Germline-derived CDR1 and CDR2 are SGHNT and YENEEA.

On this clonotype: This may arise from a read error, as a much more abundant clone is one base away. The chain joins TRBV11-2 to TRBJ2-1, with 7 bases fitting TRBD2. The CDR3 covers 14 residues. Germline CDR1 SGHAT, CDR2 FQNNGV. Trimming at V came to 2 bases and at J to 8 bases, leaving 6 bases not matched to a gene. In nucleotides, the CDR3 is TGTGCCAGCAGCTTACTAGCGGAAGTACATGAGCAGTTCTTC. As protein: CASSLLAEVHEQFF. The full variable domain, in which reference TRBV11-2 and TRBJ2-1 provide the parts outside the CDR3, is EAGVAQSPRYKIIEKRQSVAFWCNPISGHATLYWYQQILGQGPKLLIQFQNNGVVDDSQLPKDRFSAERLKGVDSTLKIQPAKLEDSAVYLCASSLLAEVHEQFFGPGTRLTVL.

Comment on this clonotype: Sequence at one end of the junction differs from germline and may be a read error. DNA of the CDR3: TGTCCCAGCAGTTACTCAGACAGGGAAGGCCAGCCCCAGCATTTC. It specifies CPSSYSDREGQPQHF. V gene TRBV6-5 combines with J gene TRBJ1-5, with 7 bases lining up with TRBD1. This CDR3 is built from 15 residues. Germline lookup yields CDR1 MNHEY and CDR2 SVGAGI.

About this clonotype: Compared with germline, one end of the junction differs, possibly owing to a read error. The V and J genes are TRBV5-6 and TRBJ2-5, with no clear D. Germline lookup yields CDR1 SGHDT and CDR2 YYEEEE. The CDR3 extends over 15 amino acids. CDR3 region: CASIFNRNFQETQYF. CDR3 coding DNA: TGTGCCAGCATCTTCAACCGAAACTTCCAAGAGACTCAGTACTTC.

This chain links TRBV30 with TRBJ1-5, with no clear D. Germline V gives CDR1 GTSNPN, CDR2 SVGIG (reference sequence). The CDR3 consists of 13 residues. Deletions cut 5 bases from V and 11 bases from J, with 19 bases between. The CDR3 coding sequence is TGTGCCTGGTCGGACGGCGGGGAAAGGGCCCAGCATTTT. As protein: CAWSDGGERAQHF.

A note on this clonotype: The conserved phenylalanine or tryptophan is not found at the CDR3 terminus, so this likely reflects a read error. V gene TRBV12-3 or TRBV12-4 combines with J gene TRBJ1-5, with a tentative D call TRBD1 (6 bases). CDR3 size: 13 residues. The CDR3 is CASKGRGNQPQHS. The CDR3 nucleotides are TGTGCCAGCAAGGGCAGGGGCAATCAGCCACAGCATTCT.

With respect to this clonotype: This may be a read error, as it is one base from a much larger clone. CDR3: CASSEWGTGVSNEQFF. DNA of the CDR3: TGTGCCAGCAGTGAATGGGGGACAGGGGTCTCCAATGAGCAGTTCTTC. V gene TRBV25-1 combines with J gene TRBJ2-1, with 10 bases identical to TRBD1. Germline V lookup: CDR1 MGHDK, CDR2 SYGVNS. The CDR3 loop spans 16 amino acids. V shed 1 base and J 6 bases; nucleotides not matched to a gene: 6.

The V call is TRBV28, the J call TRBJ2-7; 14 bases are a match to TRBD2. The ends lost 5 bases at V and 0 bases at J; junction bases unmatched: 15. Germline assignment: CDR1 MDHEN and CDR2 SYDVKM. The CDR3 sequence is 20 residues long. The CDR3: CASSPHPGLAGVTSSYEQYF. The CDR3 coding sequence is TGTGCCAGCAGTCCCCATCCGGGACTAGCGGGAGTAACTTCCTCCTACGAGCAGTACTTC.

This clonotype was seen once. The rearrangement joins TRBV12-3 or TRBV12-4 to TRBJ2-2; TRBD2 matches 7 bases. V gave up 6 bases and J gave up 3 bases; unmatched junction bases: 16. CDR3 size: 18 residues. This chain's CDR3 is CASRGLVGGSGDTGELFF. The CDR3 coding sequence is TGTGCCAGCAGAGGACTAGTGGGAGGGTCAGGAGACACCGGGGAGCTGTTTTTT.

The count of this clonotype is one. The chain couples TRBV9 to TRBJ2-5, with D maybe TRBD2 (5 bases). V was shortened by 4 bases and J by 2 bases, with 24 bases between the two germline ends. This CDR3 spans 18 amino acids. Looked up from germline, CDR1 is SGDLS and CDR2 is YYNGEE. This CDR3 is CASSPAPSRSPTQETQYF. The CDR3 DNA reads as TGTGCCAGCAGCCCAGCCCCTAGCAGGAGCCCCACTCAAGAGACCCAGTACTTC.

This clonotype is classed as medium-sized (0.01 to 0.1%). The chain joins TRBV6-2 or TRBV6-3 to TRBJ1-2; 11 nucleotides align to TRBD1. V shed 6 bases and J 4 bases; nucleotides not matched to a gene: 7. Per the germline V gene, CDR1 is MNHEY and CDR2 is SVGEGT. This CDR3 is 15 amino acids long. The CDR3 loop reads CASRDRGRDAYGYTF. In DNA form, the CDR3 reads TGTGCCAGCAGGGACAGGGGGCGCGACGCCTATGGCTACACCTTC.

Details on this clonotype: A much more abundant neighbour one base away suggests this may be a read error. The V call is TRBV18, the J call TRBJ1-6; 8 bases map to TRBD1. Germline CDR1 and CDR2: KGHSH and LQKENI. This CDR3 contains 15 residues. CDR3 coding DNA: TGTGCCAGCTCACCACAACAGGGGGAGAATTCACCCCCCCACTTT. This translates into CASSPQQGENSPPHF. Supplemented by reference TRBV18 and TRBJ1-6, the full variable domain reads NAGVMQNPRHLVRRRGQEARLRCSPMKGHSHVYWYRQLPEEGLKFMVYLQKENIIDESGMPKERFSAEFPKEGPSILRIQQVVRGDSAAYFCASSPQQGENSPPHFGNGTRLTVT.

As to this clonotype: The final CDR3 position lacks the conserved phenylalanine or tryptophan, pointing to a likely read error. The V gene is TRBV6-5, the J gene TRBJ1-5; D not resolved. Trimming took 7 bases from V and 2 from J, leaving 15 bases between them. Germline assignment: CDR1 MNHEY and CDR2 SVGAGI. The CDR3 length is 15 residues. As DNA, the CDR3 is TGTGCCAGCAAACGGATTCCGGGAGGCAATCAGCCCCAGCATTTA. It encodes CASKRIPGGNQPQHL.

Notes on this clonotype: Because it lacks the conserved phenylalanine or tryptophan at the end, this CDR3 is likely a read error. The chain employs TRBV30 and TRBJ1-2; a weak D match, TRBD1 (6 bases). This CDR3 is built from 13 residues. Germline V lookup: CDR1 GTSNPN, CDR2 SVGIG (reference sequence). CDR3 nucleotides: TGTGCTTGCGACCCGGCAGGGGATAACGGCTACACCCTC. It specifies CACDPAGDNGYTL.

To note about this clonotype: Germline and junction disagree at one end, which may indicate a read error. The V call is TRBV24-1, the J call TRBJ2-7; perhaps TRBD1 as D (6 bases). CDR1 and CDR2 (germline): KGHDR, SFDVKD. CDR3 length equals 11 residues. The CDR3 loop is CATDRRHELYF. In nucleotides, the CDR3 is TGTGCCACCGACAGGAGGCACGAGCTGTACTTC.

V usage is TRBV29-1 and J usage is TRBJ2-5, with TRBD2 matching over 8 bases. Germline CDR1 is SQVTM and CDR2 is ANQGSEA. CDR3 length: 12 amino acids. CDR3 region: CSAPGGRETQYF. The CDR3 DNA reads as TGCAGTGCCCCGGGAGGGCGGGAGACCCAGTACTTC.

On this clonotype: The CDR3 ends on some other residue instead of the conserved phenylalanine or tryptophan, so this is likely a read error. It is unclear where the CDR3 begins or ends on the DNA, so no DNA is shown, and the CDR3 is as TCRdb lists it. The CDR3: CASSDSFATYNEHFY. The chain recombines TRBV6-1 with TRBJ2-1. Germline-derived CDR1 and CDR2 are MNHNS and SASEGT. The CDR3 comprises 15 residues, both ends counted.

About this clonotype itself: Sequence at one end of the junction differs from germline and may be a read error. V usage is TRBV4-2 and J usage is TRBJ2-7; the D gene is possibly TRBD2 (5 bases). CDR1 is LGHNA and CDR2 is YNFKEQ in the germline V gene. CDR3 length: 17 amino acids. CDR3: CASSQETASPSSYEQYF. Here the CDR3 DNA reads TGTGCCAGCAGCCAAGAAACCGCTAGCCCGTCCTCCTATGAGCAGTACTTC.

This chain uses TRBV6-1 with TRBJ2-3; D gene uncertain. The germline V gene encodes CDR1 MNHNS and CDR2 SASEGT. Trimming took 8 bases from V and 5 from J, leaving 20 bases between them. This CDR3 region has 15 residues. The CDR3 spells CASGWLRHNRDTQYF. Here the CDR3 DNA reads TGTGCCAGCGGTTGGTTGAGACATAACAGAGATACGCAGTATTTT.

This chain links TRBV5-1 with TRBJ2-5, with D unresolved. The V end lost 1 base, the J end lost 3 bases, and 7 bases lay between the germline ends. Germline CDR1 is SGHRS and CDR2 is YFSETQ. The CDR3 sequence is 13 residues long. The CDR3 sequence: CASSLIAEETQYF. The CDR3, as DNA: TGCGCCAGCAGCTTGATTGCAGAAGAGACCCAGTACTTC.

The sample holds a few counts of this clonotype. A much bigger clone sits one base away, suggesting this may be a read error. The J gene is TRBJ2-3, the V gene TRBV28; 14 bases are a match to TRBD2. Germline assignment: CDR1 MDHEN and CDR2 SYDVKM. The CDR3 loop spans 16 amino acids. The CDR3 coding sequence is TGTGCCAGCTGTTTGGAGGGGACTAGCGGGAGCTATACGCAGTATTTT. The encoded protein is CASCLEGTSGSYTQYF.

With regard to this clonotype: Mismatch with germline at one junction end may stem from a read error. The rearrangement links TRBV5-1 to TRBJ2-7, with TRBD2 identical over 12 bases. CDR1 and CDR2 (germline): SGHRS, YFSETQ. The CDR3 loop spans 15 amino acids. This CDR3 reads CASSFRLAGDDEQNF. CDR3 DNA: TGCGCCAGCAGCTTCCGACTAGCGGGAGATGACGAGCAGAACTTC.